This passage covers 16 T cell receptor beta chains from one sample sequenced in a study of T cell responses to AZD1222 COVID-19 vaccine. Here immunoSEQ multiplex PCR was the method, and the copy in TCRdb shows in-frame clones only, minus some. The sample lists 140,000 to 150,000 clones, 86% occurring once. Material: peripheral blood, obtained 28 days after the second AZD1222 dose. These receptor sequences come from an adult who received the AZD1222 COVID-19 vaccine.

The chain recombines TRBV30 with TRBJ1-2, with 7 bases aligning to TRBD1. Germline values: CDR1 GTSNPN, CDR2 SVGIG (reference sequence). Unmatched junction bases numbered 6, after V lost 5 bases and J lost 0 bases. The CDR3 extends over 14 amino acids. Here the CDR3 DNA reads TGTGCCTGGGTTAGCAGGGGGTCTAACTATGGCTACACCTTC. Amino acid sequence: CAWVSRGSNYGYTF.

The gene calls are TRBV5-1 and TRBJ1-1; 7 nucleotides line up with TRBD1. Per germline, CDR1 SGHRS and CDR2 YFSETQ. The trim removed 4 bases at V and 1 base at J, leaving 7 bases unmatched. The CDR3 is 15 residues long. This CDR3 is CASSVSGTENTEAFF. The CDR3 nucleotides are TGCGCCAGCAGCGTATCCGGGACAGAGAACACTGAAGCTTTCTTT.

This rearrangement joins TRBV6-5 to TRBJ1-4; weak D call: TRBD1 (5 bases). The CDR3 consists of 13 residues. V lost 6 bases and J 7 bases, leaving 12 bases between the germline ends. Germline-derived CDR1 and CDR2 are MNHEY and SVGAGI. CDR3: CASRGGYGEKLFF. The CDR3 DNA is TGTGCCAGCAGGGGGGGGTACGGTGAAAAACTGTTTTTT.

This rearrangement joins TRBV28 to TRBJ1-5; D is unclear. The CDR3 extends over 15 amino acids. CDR1 MDHEN and CDR2 SYDVKM come from the germline V gene. V was pared by 6 bases and J by 5 bases, with 17 bases between. CDR3 nucleotide sequence: TGTGCCAGCAGCCTCCGGACGGCTGGCTATCAGCCCCAGCATTTT. This encodes CASSLRTAGYQPQHF. Full variable domain (missing parts from reference TRBV28 and TRBJ1-5): DVKVTQSSRYLVKRTGEKVFLECVQDMDHENMFWYRQDPGLGLRLIYFSYDVKMKEKGDIPEGYSVSREKKERFSLILESASTNQTSMYLCASSLRTAGYQPQHFGDGTRLSIL.

This clone showed up just once. The chain joins TRBV9 to TRBJ2-7; 10 bases match TRBD1. Germline V gene lookup returns CDR1 SGDLS and CDR2 YYNGEE. With V trimmed by 0 bases and J by 6 bases, 6 bases remained unmatched. The CDR3 length is 15 residues. The CDR3 sequence is CASSVEGTGVGEQYF. CDR3 coding DNA: TGTGCCAGCAGCGTAGAGGGGACAGGGGTGGGCGAGCAGTACTTC.

This chain uses TRBV5-1 with TRBJ1-2; perhaps TRBD1 as D (5 bases). Germline V gene sequence: CDR1 SGHRS, CDR2 YFSETQ. This CDR3 region has 14 residues. The V and J ends lost 5 bases and 8 bases respectively, with 19 bases between them. The CDR3 bases are TGCGCCAGCAGTCGGACATCCCTAGAGGAGGGCTACACCTTC. This sequence encodes CASSRTSLEEGYTF.

The sample holds one count of this clone. The chain recombines TRBV24-1 with TRBJ2-5, with TRBD1 as a possible D gene (6 bases). Germline V gives CDR1 KGHDR, CDR2 SFDVKD. The germline V and J ends were trimmed by 0 bases and 0 bases, with 7 bases remaining between them. This CDR3 comprises 15 residues. CDR3 coding DNA: TGTGCCACCAGTGATTTGACAGGGTACCAAGAGACCCAGTACTTC. Amino acid sequence: CATSDLTGYQETQYF.

This clone appeared a single time. The chain combines TRBV4-2 with TRBJ1-2; 8 bases are a match to TRBD1. V dropped 3 bases and J dropped 10; count of bases not matched to a gene: 7. CDR3 length equals 13 residues. CDR1 LGHNA and CDR2 YNFKEQ come from the germline V gene. The chain's CDR3 is CASSHGQGTDYTF. In DNA, the CDR3 is TGTGCCAGCAGCCACGGACAGGGAACTGACTACACCTTC.

The rearrangement links TRBV2 to TRBJ2-1, with TRBD2 identical over 7 bases. The CDR3 spans 20 residues. Trimming removed 3 bases from V and 0 bases from J; junction bases left unmatched: 17. Germline loops: CDR1 SNHLY, CDR2 FYNNEI. CDR3 region: CASSDLAVAGKNFSYNEQFF. The DNA of the CDR3 is TGTGCCAGCAGTGATCTTGCGGTAGCGGGTAAGAACTTCTCCTACAATGAGCAGTTCTTC.

This clone was counted once. The V and J genes are TRBV27 and TRBJ1-6, with 7 nucleotides matching TRBD1. This CDR3 spans 16 amino acids. Unmatched junction bases numbered 14, after V lost 8 bases and J lost 7 bases. Germline V lookup: CDR1 MNHEY, CDR2 SMNVEV (reference sequence). Written as DNA, the CDR3 is TGTGCCAGCTTAAAACTACAGGGGAGGATCAATTCACCCCTCCACTTT. Translation gives CASLKLQGRINSPLHF.

The CDR3 loop is CASSLSAGNQPQHF. DNA for the CDR3: TGTGCCAGCAGCCTTTCCGCCGGGAACCAGCCCCAGCATTTT. The chain recombines TRBV28 with TRBJ1-5; D not certain. The CDR3 is 14 amino acids. The V gene lost 6 bases and the J gene lost 7 bases, with 16 bases spanning the gap. The germline gives CDR1 MDHEN, CDR2 SYDVKM.

This chain uses TRBV27 with TRBJ2-7; 9 nucleotides align to TRBD1. The germline V gene has CDR1 MNHEY and CDR2 SMNVEV (reference sequence). Trimming removed 6 bases from V and 9 bases from J; junction bases left unmatched: 15. The CDR3 consists of 15 residues. CDR3 in DNA: TGTGCCAGCAGAGCCGGGGACAGGGACCCTTGGGGGCAGTACTTC. This codes for CASRAGDRDPWGQYF.

This clone appeared a few times. This rearrangement joins TRBV2 to TRBJ1-5; D may be TRBD1 (6 bases). Germline V gene lookup returns CDR1 SNHLY and CDR2 FYNNEI. Trimming pared 8 bases from V and 7 bases from J, leaving 15 bases between. The CDR3 is 13 amino acids. CDR3 coding DNA: TGTGCCAGCCAGGCAGGGGTCGGCCAGCCCCAGCATTTT. Its protein product is CASQAGVGQPQHF.

The gene calls are TRBV19 and TRBJ2-1, with a possible D match to TRBD2 (7 bases). Germline loops: CDR1 LNHDA, CDR2 SQIVND (reference sequence). This CDR3 contains 15 residues. V lost 7 bases to trimming and J lost 4 bases, with 17 bases between them. CDR3 region: CASNVNGGLYNEQFF. DNA of the CDR3: TGTGCCAGTAATGTTAACGGGGGGCTTTACAATGAGCAGTTCTTC.

This clone occurred a few times. The chain couples TRBV28 to TRBJ2-2, with TRBD1 identical over 8 bases. V lost 6 bases to trimming and J lost 3 bases; unmatched junction nucleotides: 6. CDR1 is MDHEN and CDR2 is SYDVKM in the germline V gene. This CDR3 is 15 amino acids long. The CDR3 sequence: CASRYRGADTGELFF. CDR3 in DNA: TGTGCCAGCAGGTACAGGGGGGCGGACACCGGGGAGCTGTTTTTT.

The V call is TRBV7-9, the J call TRBJ2-2, with 9 bases lining up with TRBD1. This CDR3 has 16 amino acids. CDR1 is SEHNR, CDR2 FQNEAQ, per germline (reference sequence). With 5 bases clipped from V and 1 base from J, the junction kept 5 bases outside the gene matches. The CDR3 loop reads CASSAGTGKNTGELFF. CDR3 sequence (DNA): TGTGCCAGCAGCGCGGGGACAGGGAAGAACACCGGGGAGCTGTTTTTT.